The 2 T cell receptor beta chains below were found in one sample sequenced in a study of T cell responses to AZD1222 COVID-19 vaccine. Using immunoSEQ multiplex PCR, the repertoire was profiled, and TCRdb retains in-frame clones only, with some absent. The repertoire holds roughly 96,000 clones, with about 90% as singletons. Source: peripheral blood, taken on day 0 of AZD1222 vaccination. These receptors were obtained from an adult in good health.

A few counts support this clone. The chain employs TRBV18 and TRBJ1-2; 8 nucleotides agree with TRBD1. Germline trimming cut 0 bases from V and 8 bases from J; bases unmatched to any gene: 5. Germline values: CDR1 KGHSH, CDR2 LQKENI. The CDR3 is 14 residues long. Written as DNA, the CDR3 is TGTGCCAGCTCACCACCGGGCAGGGGGCTAGGCTACACCTTC. Translated: CASSPPGRGLGYTF.

This chain connects TRBV3-1 (or the pseudogene TRBV3-2) to TRBJ1-1; the D gene is possibly TRBD1 (6 bases). Trimming shortened V by 6 bases and J by 4 bases, and 12 bases separated the two germline ends. This CDR3 is built from 13 residues. Germline-derived CDR1 and CDR2 are LGHDT and YNNKEL (reference sequence). The CDR3 region is CASRRRGGTEAFF. The CDR3 nucleotides are TGTGCCAGCAGGCGGAGGGGGGGCACTGAAGCTTTCTTT.